These T cell receptor beta chains were read from a single sample in a study of T cell responses to AZD1222 COVID-19 vaccine. Method: immunoSEQ multiplex PCR; TCRdb's copy keeps in-frame clones and lacks some. The sample records 84,000 or so clones, about 86% being singletons. The sequencing here drew on peripheral blood, taken on day 0 of AZD1222 vaccination. These receptors were collected from an adult in good health. Both conserved end residues are part of each CDR3. Each record gives: J gene, V gene, clone size, D gene, CDR3 protein, CDR3 DNA. The D gene is left open where the match is weak. Only part of the rows carry a size: once, few, many, or a class if the clone is expanded.

TRBJ2-5 TRBV5-1 . TRBD2 CASSVVSGVQETQYF TGCGCCAGCAGCGTCGTCAGCGGGGTCCAAGAGACTCAGTACTTC
TRBJ1-1 TRBV5-1 . . CASRSAMGDTEAFF TGCGCCAGCAGGTCCGCAATGGGGGACACTGAAGCTTTCTTT
TRBJ1-5 TRBV28 . . CASSFITAVNNQPQHF TGTGCCAGCAGTTTCATTACAGCGGTCAACAATCAGCCCCAGCATTTT
TRBJ1-5 TRBV6-2/TRBV6-3 once . CASSYSLYQPQHF TGTGCCAGCAGTTATTCCCTTTATCAGCCCCAGCATTTT
TRBJ2-5 TRBV28 few . CASSSLGKVEETQYF TGTGCCAGCAGCTCACTAGGGAAGGTTGAAGAGACCCAGTACTTC
TRBJ1-2 TRBV6-2/TRBV6-3 . TRBD1 CASTPRDRPNYGYTF TGTGCCAGCACCCCGCGGGACAGACCTAACTATGGCTACACCTTC
TRBJ1-1 TRBV10-1 . . CASSESRATEAFF TGCGCCAGCAGTGAGTCTCGGGCCACTGAAGCTTTCTTT
TRBJ2-6 TRBV27 . . CASLAPASGANVLTF TGTGCCAGTCTAGCCCCAGCGTCAGGGGCCAACGTCCTGACTTTC
TRBJ2-3 TRBV7-9 . . CASSLPDTQYF TGTGCCAGCAGCCTCCCGGACACGCAGTATTTT
TRBJ2-2 TRBV5-1 . TRBD1 CASSRDRGPTGELFF TGCGCCAGCAGCCGGGACAGGGGCCCAACCGGGGAGCTGTTTTTT
TRBJ2-5 TRBV5-6 . . CASSLDQGETQYF TGTGCCAGCAGCCTAGACCAAGGGGAGACCCAGTACTTC
TRBJ1-6 TRBV28 . . CASSFRRVNSPLHF TGTGCCAGCAGTTTCAGGAGGGTAAATTCACCCCTCCACTTT
TRBJ2-6 TRBV7-8 . . CASTIRVAAGANVLTF TGTGCCAGCACCATCCGGGTGGCGGCTGGGGCCAACGTCCTGACTTTC
TRBJ1-5 TRBV30 once . CAWSVKASNQPQHF TGTGCCTGGAGTGTGAAGGCTAGCAATCAGCCCCAGCATTTT
TRBJ2-5 TRBV7-8 . . CASSLDGTARETQYF TGTGCCAGCAGCTTAGACGGCACCGCTAGGGAGACCCAGTACTTC
TRBJ1-4 TRBV5-1 . . CASSLSGDEKLFF TGCGCCAGCAGCTTGTCAGGTGATGAAAAACTGTTTTTT
TRBJ2-2 TRBV24-1 . . CATSDRPSGELFF TGTGCCACCAGTGATAGGCCGAGTGGGGAGCTGTTTTTT
TRBJ1-2 TRBV7-9 . . CASSSTEFNYGYTF TGTGCCAGCAGCTCGACGGAGTTTAACTATGGCTACACCTTC
TRBJ2-5 TRBV18 . . CASSETSQETQYF TGTGCCAGCTCCGAAACTTCCCAAGAGACCCAGTACTTC
TRBJ2-2 TRBV5-4 . . CASSLGTQGWGGELFF TGTGCCAGCAGCCTGGGGACCCAGGGGTGGGGCGGGGAGCTGTTTTTT
TRBJ1-2 TRBV12-3/TRBV12-4 . TRBD1 CASSLGQGYGYTF TGTGCCAGCAGTTTAGGACAGGGATATGGCTACACCTTC
TRBJ1-2 TRBV5-1 few TRBD1 CASSSQTGVSYGYTF TGCGCCAGCAGCTCCCAGACAGGGGTGAGCTATGGCTACACCTTC
TRBJ2-7 TRBV28 . TRBD1 CASSGDRYEQYF TGTGCCAGCAGTGGGGACAGATACGAGCAGTACTTC
TRBJ1-2 TRBV12-3/TRBV12-4 few . CASSLTAYGYTF TGTGCCAGCAGTCTGACAGCCTATGGCTACACCTTC
TRBJ2-7 TRBV12-2 once . CASRLIGSASYEQYF TGTGCAAGTCGCTTAATTGGGTCTGCCTCCTACGAGCAGTACTTC
TRBJ1-5 TRBV5-4 . . CASSLFVGQPQHF TGTGCCAGCAGCCTCTTCGTCGGTCAGCCCCAGCATTTT
TRBJ2-5 TRBV9 . . CASSVVSGSWETQYF TGTGCCAGCAGCGTAGTGTCGGGCTCTTGGGAGACCCAGTACTTC
TRBJ2-1 TRBV28 . TRBD2 CASENSGRQNNEQFF TGTGCCAGCGAAAATAGCGGGAGACAGAACAATGAGCAGTTCTTC
TRBJ2-2 TRBV3-1/TRBV3-2 . . CASIPRGSGELFF TGTGCCAGCATCCCGCGAGGGTCCGGGGAGCTGTTTTTT
TRBJ1-5 TRBV11-3 few . CASSLEGPRCNQPQHF TGTGCCAGCAGCTTAGAAGGCCCCCGGTGCAATCAGCCCCAGCATTTT
TRBJ2-3 TRBV19 . TRBD2 CASSSPTSGTDTQYF TGTGCCAGTAGTAGTCCCACTAGCGGGACAGATACGCAGTATTTT
TRBJ2-6 TRBV30 . . CACHQQAPSGANVLTF TGTGCCTGCCACCAACAGGCCCCCTCTGGGGCCAACGTCCTGACTTTC
TRBJ2-5 TRBV5-1 . . CASSPVTWETQYF TGCGCCAGCAGCCCGGTGACGTGGGAGACCCAGTACTTC
TRBJ2-7 TRBV7-9 medium-sized . CASSLAQGTRAYEQYF TGTGCCAGCAGCTTAGCCCAGGGGACGCGGGCTTACGAGCAGTACTTC
TRBJ2-4 TRBV5-6 . . CASSFRGQLAKNIQYF TGTGCCAGCAGCTTTAGAGGACAGCTAGCCAAAAACATTCAGTACTTC
TRBJ1-6 TRBV5-1 . TRBD1 CASSQDTGGNSPLHF TGCGCCAGCAGCCAAGACACAGGGGGAAATTCACCCCTCCACTTT
TRBJ2-7 TRBV9 . TRBD2 CASSVGTSGHEQYF TGTGCCAGCAGCGTAGGGACTAGCGGTCACGAGCAGTACTTC
TRBJ1-6 TRBV4-2 . . CASSLGGIGNSPLHF TGTGCCAGCAGCTTAGGTGGGATCGGTAATTCACCCCTCCACTTT
TRBJ2-2 TRBV6-2/TRBV6-3 . TRBD2 CASSPLTSGYAGELFF TGTGCCAGCAGTCCCCTGACTAGCGGTTACGCCGGGGAGCTGTTTTTT
TRBJ2-6 TRBV7-2 few . CATNSGSGANVLTF TGTGCCACAAACTCAGGGTCCGGGGCCAACGTCCTGACTTTC
TRBJ1-2 TRBV7-2 . . CASRKGFDYGYTF TGTGCCAGCAGAAAAGGGTTCGACTATGGCTACACCTTC
TRBJ1-2 TRBV19 . . CASKPRGLEGLLLNYGYTF TGTGCCAGTAAACCCAGGGGCTTAGAGGGCTTGCTCCTTAACTATGGCTACACCTTC
TRBJ2-5 TRBV28 . TRBD2 CASTLGGAGAVTQYF TGTGCCAGCACTCTGGGGGGAGCGGGAGCTGTGACCCAGTACTTC
TRBJ1-5 TRBV30 . TRBD1 CAWSTGTGGSQPQHF TGTGCCTGGAGCACCGGGACAGGGGGCAGCCAGCCCCAGCATTTT
TRBJ2-5 TRBV5-8 . . CASSLAGRETQYF TGTGCCAGCAGCTTGGCAGGGAGGGAGACCCAGTACTTC
TRBJ2-1 TRBV4-3 . TRBD2 CASSQDRAGGPYNEQFF TGCGCCAGCAGCCAAGATCGAGCGGGAGGGCCATACAATGAGCAGTTCTTC